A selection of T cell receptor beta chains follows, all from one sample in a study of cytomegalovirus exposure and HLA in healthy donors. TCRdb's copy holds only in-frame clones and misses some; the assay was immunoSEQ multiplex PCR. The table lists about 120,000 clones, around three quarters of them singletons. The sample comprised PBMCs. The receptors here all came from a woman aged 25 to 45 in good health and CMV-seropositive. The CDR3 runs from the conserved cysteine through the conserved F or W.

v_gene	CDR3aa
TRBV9	CASSVSGGNTGELFF
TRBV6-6	CASSHRGQESPLHF
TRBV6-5	CASSLQYSYNSPLHF
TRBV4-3	CASSQERLETGELFF
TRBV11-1	CASSFIPGLAVLPYNEQFF
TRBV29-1	CSVRQGRDTEAFF
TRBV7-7	CASSPGLAGGDEQFF
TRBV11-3	CASSLKRSSGGAYNEQFF
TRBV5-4	CASSFRRGAGETQYF
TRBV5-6	CASSPDRFPYEQYF
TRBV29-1	CSVYRANEKLFF
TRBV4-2	CASSHSPGQGSGNTIYF
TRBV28	CASSSRGGAPYEQYF
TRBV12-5	CASGLASDGGYNEQFF
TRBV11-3	CASSPREAGNYGYTF
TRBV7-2	CASSPQRGAEQYF
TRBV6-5	CARSRNRESYEQYF
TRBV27	CASRQTTGSGETQYF
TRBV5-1	CASSTGSFDGYTF
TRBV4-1	CASSQVVRLNEKLFF
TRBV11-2	CASSLDRISEAFF
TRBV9	CASSGGAGKTQYF
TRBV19	CASSIRGTASSSGANVLTF
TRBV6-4	CASRKTDGNQPQHF
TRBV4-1	CASSRKAGTGVPNEQFF
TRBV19	CATSLARAGNTIYF
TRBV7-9	CASSFGQGMGWGNQPQHF
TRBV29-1	CSVGYRGTNEKLFF
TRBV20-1	CSGGDQRKLFF
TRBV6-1	CASRTGVSTGELFF
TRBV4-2	CASSPGSVSGLADPGELFF
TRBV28	CASRPGQGLNEQFF
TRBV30	CARMGRGEAFF
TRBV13	CASSLRGRNTEAFF
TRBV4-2	CASSPGTSGAQETQYF
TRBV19	CASSRQLGSGADTQYF
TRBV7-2	CASSPQGVQPQHF
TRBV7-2	CASTRDLTDTQYF
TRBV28	CASSFGRGIHQPQHF
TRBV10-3	CAISVGQGGFEQYF
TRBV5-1	CASSLAWDRNSPLHF
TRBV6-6	CASRTGSYTEAFF
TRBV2	CASSRDSHQPQHF
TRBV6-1	CASSGHLGRETQYF
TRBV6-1	CASSASDRGYGDYEQYF
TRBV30	CAWSQILNTEAFF
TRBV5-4	CAGSFGQGNTGELFF
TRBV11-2	CASSPPSDTQYF
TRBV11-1	CASSPNMFRGRTGELFF
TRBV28	CASSQGLVFAYEQYF
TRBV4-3	CASSQDWDRDQPQHF